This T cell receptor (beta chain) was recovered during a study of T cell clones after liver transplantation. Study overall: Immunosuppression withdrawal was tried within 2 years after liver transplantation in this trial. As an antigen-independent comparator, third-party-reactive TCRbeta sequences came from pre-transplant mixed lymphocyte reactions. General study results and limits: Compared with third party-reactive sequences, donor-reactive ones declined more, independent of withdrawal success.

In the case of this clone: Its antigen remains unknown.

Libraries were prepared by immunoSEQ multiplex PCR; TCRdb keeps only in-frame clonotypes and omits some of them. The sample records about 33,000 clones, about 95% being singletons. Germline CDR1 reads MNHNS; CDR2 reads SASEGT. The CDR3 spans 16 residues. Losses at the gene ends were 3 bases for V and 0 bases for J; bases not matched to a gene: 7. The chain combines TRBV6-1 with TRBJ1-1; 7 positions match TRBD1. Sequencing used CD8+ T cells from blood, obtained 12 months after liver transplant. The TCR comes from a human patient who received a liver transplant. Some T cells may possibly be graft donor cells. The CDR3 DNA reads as TGTGCCAGCAGTGACCGGGACAGTTATCTGAACACTGAAGCTTTCTTT. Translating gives CASSDRDSYLNTEAFF.